One sample yielded the 5 T cell receptor beta chains listed below, sequenced in a study of Ad26.COV2.S vaccination and SARS-CoV-2 variants. Profiled with immunoSEQ multiplex PCR; TCRdb holds only in-frame clones, not every one. The profile shows around 300,000 clones, about 90% of them singletons. The treatment denotes: roughly 19 received Ad26.COV2.S at low or high dose, single or two shots; 5 received placebo; per-sample allocation not given. The investigators took samples on day 63 after the first vaccine or placebo injection. The sequenced sample was peripheral blood, obtained in a trial of Ad26.COV2.S vaccine versus placebo. These receptors were collected from a person between 18 and 65 years old who received the Ad26.COV2.S COVID-19 vaccine or a placebo.

V usage is TRBV30 and J usage is TRBJ1-4; 9 bases map to TRBD1. The V segment lost 1 base and the J segment 6 bases; nucleotides outside the gene matches: 9. Per germline, CDR1 GTSNPN and CDR2 SVGIG (reference sequence). The CDR3 runs to 16 residues. CDR3 coding DNA: TGTGCCTGGAGTGCCATTGACAGGGGGAGAGATGAAAAACTGTTTTTT. It translates to CAWSAIDRGRDEKLFF. The full variable domain, with the rest looked up from reference TRBV30 and TRBJ1-4, is SQTIHQWPATLVQPVGSPLSLECTVEGTSNPNLYWYRQAAGRGLQLLFYSVGIGQISSEVPQNLSASRPQDRQFILSSKKLLLSDSGFYLCAWSAIDRGRDEKLFFGSGTQLSVL.

The rearrangement joins TRBV25-1 to TRBJ1-3; D gene ambiguous. The germline gives CDR1 MGHDK, CDR2 SYGVNS. Trimming removed 6 bases at V and 8 bases at J, with 11 bases between. The CDR3 is 12 residues long. CDR3 residues: CASRSGWDTIYF. CDR3 sequence (DNA): TGTGCCAGCAGGTCGGGGTGGGACACCATATATTTT.

This chain links TRBV5-8 with TRBJ2-7; D uncertain. V shed 4 bases and J shed 4 bases, with 15 bases lying between them. The CDR3 contains 14 residues. CDR1 is SGHTS, CDR2 YDEGEE, per germline. The CDR3 spells CASSPYVVNYEQYV. The CDR3 nucleotides are TGTGCCAGCAGCCCTTACGTCGTCAATTACGAGCAGTACGTC.

The genes are TRBV6-1 and TRBJ1-2; the D is unclear. CDR1 MNHNS and CDR2 SASEGT come from the germline V gene. This CDR3 is 14 amino acids long. Deletions cut 1 base from V and 5 bases from J, with 11 bases between. CDR3 in amino acids: CASSEGRSRYGYTF. CDR3 DNA sequence: TGTGCCAGCAGTGAAGGTCGGTCAAGGTATGGCTACACCTTC.

V is TRBV4-1 and J is TRBJ2-7; D is ambiguous. CDR3 length: 16 amino acids. The V end lost 0 bases, the J end lost 0 bases, and 12 bases lay between the germline ends. Germline V CDR1 and CDR2: MGHRA, YSYEKL. CDR3 residues: CASSQETGRNSYEQYF. The DNA of the CDR3 is TGCGCCAGCAGCCAAGAGACGGGTCGTAACTCCTACGAGCAGTACTTC.